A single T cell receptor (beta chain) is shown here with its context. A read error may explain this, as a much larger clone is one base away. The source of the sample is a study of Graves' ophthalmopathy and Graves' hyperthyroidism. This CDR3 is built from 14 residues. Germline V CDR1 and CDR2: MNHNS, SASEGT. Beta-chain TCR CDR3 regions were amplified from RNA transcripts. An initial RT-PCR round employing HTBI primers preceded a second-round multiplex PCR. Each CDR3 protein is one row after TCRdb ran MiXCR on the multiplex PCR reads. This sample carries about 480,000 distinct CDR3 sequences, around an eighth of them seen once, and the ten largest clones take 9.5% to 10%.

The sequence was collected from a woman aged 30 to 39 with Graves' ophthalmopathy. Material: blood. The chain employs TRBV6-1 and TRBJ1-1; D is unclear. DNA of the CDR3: TGTGCCATCAGTGAATATTTCATGAACACTGAAGCTTTCTTT. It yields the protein CAISEYFMNTEAFF.